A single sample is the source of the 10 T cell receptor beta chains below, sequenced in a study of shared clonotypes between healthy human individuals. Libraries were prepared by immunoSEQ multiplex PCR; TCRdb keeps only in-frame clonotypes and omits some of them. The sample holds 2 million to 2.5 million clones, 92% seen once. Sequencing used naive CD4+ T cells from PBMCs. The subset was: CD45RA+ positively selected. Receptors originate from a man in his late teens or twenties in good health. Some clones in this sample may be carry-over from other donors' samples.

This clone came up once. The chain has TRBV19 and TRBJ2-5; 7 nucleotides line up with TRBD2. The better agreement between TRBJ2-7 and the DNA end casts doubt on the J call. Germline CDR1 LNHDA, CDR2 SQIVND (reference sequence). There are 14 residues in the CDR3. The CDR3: CASSFGLGSYEQYF. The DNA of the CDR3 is TGTGCCAGTAGTTTCGGACTAGGCTCCTACGAGCAGTACTTC.

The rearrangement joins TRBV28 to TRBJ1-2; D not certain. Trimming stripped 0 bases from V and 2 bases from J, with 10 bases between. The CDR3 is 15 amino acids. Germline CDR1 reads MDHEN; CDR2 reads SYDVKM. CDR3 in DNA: TGTGCCAGCAGTTTATGGGGTCCGAGCAACTATGGCTACACCTTC. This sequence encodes CASSLWGPSNYGYTF.

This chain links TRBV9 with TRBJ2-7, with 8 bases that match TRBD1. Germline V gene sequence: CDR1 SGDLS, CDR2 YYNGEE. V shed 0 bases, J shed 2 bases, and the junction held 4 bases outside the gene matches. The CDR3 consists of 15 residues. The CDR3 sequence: CASSVVPDRAYEQYF. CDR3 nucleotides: TGTGCCAGCAGCGTAGTCCCGGACAGGGCCTACGAGCAGTACTTC.

This CDR3 is CASTMLGLSSYNEQFF. The CDR3 DNA reads as TGTGCCAGTACCATGTTGGGCTTAAGCTCCTACAATGAGCAGTTCTTC. The V and J genes are TRBV19 and TRBJ2-1, with D unclear. There are 16 residues in the CDR3. Looked up from germline, CDR1 is LNHDA and CDR2 is SQIVND (reference sequence). Trimming removed 7 bases from V and 0 bases from J, with 16 bases in between.

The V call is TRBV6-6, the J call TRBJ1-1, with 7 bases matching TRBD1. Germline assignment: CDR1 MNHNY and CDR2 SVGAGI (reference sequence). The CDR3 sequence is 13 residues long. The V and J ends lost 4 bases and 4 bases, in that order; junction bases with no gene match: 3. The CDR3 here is CASSFPGGTEAFF. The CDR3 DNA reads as TGTGCCAGCAGTTTCCCAGGGGGCACTGAAGCTTTCTTT.

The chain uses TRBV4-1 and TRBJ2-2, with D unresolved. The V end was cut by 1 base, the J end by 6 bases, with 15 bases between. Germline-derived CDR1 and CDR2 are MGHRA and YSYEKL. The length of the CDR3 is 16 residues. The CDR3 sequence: CASSQGWGTSPGELFF. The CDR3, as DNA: TGCGCCAGCAGCCAAGGGTGGGGAACATCCCCCGGGGAGCTGTTTTTT.

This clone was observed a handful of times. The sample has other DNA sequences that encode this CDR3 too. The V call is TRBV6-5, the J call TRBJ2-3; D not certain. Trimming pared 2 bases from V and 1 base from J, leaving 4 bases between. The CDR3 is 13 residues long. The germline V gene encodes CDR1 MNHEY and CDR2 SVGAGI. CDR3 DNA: TGTGCCAGCAGTTACCCGGGCACAGATACGCAGTATTTT. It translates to CASSYPGTDTQYF.

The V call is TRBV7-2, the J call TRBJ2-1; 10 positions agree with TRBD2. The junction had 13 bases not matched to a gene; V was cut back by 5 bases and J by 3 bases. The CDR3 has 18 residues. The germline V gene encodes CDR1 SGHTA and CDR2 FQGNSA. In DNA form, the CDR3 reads TGTGCCAGCAGCGCGACTAGCGGGCGGCCAAGGGGCTACAATGAGCAGTTCTTC. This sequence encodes CASSATSGRPRGYNEQFF.

As DNA, the CDR3 is TGTGCCAGTAGTATGGGGCAGTGGAACACTGAAGCTTTCTTT. Translated, it gives CASSMGQWNTEAFF. This chain links TRBV19 with TRBJ1-1, with a tentative D call TRBD1 (5 bases). The V gene lost 3 bases and the J gene lost 1 base, with 9 bases spanning the gap. This CDR3 is built from 14 residues. The germline gives CDR1 LNHDA, CDR2 SQIVND (reference sequence).

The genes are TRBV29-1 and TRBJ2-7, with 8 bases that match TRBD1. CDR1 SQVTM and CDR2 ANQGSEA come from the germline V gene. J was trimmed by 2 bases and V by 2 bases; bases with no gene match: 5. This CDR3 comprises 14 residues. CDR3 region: CSVEQDRVPYEQYF. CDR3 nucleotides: TGCAGCGTTGAACAGGACAGGGTGCCCTACGAGCAGTACTTC.